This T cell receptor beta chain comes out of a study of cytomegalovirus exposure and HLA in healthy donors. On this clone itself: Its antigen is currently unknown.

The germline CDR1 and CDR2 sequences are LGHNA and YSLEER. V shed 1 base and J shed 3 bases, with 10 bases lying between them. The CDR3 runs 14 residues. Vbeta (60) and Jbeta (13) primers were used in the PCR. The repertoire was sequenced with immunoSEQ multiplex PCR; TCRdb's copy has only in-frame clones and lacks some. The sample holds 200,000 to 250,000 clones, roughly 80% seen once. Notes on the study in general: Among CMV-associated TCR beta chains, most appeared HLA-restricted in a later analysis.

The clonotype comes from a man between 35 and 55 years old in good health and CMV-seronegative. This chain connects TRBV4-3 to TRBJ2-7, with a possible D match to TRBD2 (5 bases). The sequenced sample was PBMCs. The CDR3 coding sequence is TGCGCCAGCAGCCAAGGCGACCGGGACTACGAGCAGTACTTC. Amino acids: CASSQGDRDYEQYF.